The rows below give T cell receptor beta chains drawn from one sample of a study of OX40 agonist ivuxolimab in advanced cancers. Sequencing was performed with immunoSEQ multiplex PCR; in TCRdb, only in-frame clones are kept and a portion is missing. The sample records more than 70,000 clones, almost 95% being singletons. This specimen was CD4+ or CD8+ T cells sorted from blood, taken in a trial of the OX40 agonist ivuxolimab. Receptors originate from an adult with an advanced solid tumor such as melanoma, head and neck, liver or kidney cancer. Each CDR3 is given with its conserved first and last residue. A D gene is named only where the DNA matches it firmly. Some rows have no size entry. The others give once, few or many, or a class for an expanded clone.

-,-,TRBV5-1,TRBJ2-3,CASSLQGSTQYF,TGCGCCAGCAGCTTACAGGGCAGTACGCAGTATTTT
once,-,TRBV7-8,TRBJ1-5,CASSSTPRGSSNQPQHF,TGTGCCAGCAGCTCGACCCCTCGGGGGAGTAGCAATCAGCCCCAGCATTTT
-,-,TRBV28,TRBJ1-4,CAANGGADEKLFF,TGTGCCGCTAACGGAGGGGCCGATGAAAAACTGTTTTTT
once,-,TRBV18,TRBJ1-1,CASSPPGALNTEAFF,TGTGCCAGCTCACCACCGGGGGCTTTGAACACTGAAGCTTTCTTT
-,-,TRBV18,TRBJ2-1,CASSQVLRINEQFF,TGTGCCAGCTCACAGGTCCTTAGGATAAATGAGCAGTTCTTC
-,-,TRBV10-3,TRBJ2-1,CAISEPHDNDQYNEQFF,TGTGCCATCAGTGAGCCTCACGATAACGACCAATACAATGAGCAGTTCTTC
-,TRBD1,TRBV29-1,TRBJ2-1,CSYWTGEDFGSYNEQFF,TGCAGCTATTGGACAGGGGAGGATTTTGGCTCCTACAATGAGCAGTTCTTC
-,-,TRBV6-6,TRBJ1-6,CASSYRGANSPLHF,TGTGCCAGCAGTTATCGGGGGGCTAATTCACCCCTCCACTTT
-,-,TRBV6-1,TRBJ2-3,CASSDMKRAGTDTQYF,TGTGCCAGCAGTGATATGAAGCGGGCGGGCACAGATACGCAGTATTTT
-,-,TRBV7-2,TRBJ2-7,CASSPVTGSYEQYF,TGTGCCAGCAGCCCTGTGACGGGCTCCTACGAGCAGTACTTC
-,-,TRBV10-3,TRBJ2-1,CAISPQQGPGHEQFF,TGTGCCATCAGCCCACAGCAGGGCCCCGGGCATGAGCAGTTCTTC
-,TRBD1,TRBV6-5,TRBJ1-2,CASSSRTGGAYGYTF,TGTGCCAGCAGTTCACGGACAGGGGGGGCCTATGGCTACACCTTC
-,TRBD1,TRBV5-5,TRBJ1-5,CASSSDRGTGQPQHF,TGTGCCAGCAGCTCGGACAGGGGGACAGGTCAGCCCCAGCATTTT
-,-,TRBV5-6,TRBJ2-7,CASSLWRAYEQYF,TGTGCCAGCAGCTTGTGGAGGGCCTACGAGCAGTACTTC
-,TRBD1,TRBV5-1,TRBJ1-2,CASSLTFLGQGAYGYTF,TGCGCCAGCAGCTTGACCTTCCTCGGACAGGGGGCTTATGGCTACACCTTC
-,-,TRBV5-8,TRBJ2-1,CASSLTGISSYNEQFF,TGTGCCAGCAGCTTGACAGGGATTAGCTCCTACAATGAGCAGTTCTTC
-,TRBD1,TRBV6-1,TRBJ2-7,CASSVEGGGEQYF,TGTGCCAGCAGTGTTGAAGGGGGCGGCGAGCAGTACTTC
once,TRBD2,TRBV2,TRBJ2-1,CASRRLTSGDSYNEQFF,TGTGCCAGCAGGCGTCTAACTAGCGGAGACTCCTACAATGAGCAGTTCTTC
-,TRBD2,TRBV7-2,TRBJ2-5,CASSSGLAQETQYF,TGTGCCAGCAGCTCAGGACTAGCGCAAGAGACCCAGTACTTC
-,-,TRBV9,TRBJ2-1,CASSPGGDSRNEQFF,TGTGCCAGCAGCCCAGGGGGGGACAGCCGTAATGAGCAGTTCTTC
-,-,TRBV7-9,TRBJ2-5,CASGRGSETQYF,TGTGCCAGCGGAAGGGGGTCCGAGACCCAGTACTTC
-,TRBD1,TRBV28,TRBJ1-2,CASSLWTGERDNYGYTF,TGTGCCAGCAGTTTATGGACAGGGGAGAGGGATAACTATGGCTACACCTTC